Described below is a single TCR beta chain sequence and its context. As yet, its antigen is unknown. This specimen comes from a study of beta chain features in type 1 diabetes. Study results and limitations: There were fewer insertions and more deletions at the VDJ junctions of type 1 diabetes patients.

Germline V lookup: CDR1 MNHEY, CDR2 SVGAGI. The length of the CDR3 is 14 residues. The V segment lost 6 bases and the J segment 10 bases; nucleotides outside the gene matches: 13. Every bit of the isolated RNA underwent reverse transcription, so sequencing read expressed TCRB transcripts. This table comes from immunoSEQ multiplex PCR, and its TCRdb copy is limited to in-frame clones, with some not included. The sample lists around 500,000 clones, over 10% occurring once. The chain links TRBV6-5 to TRBJ1-1; 8 bases line up with TRBD1. Sample: naive CD4+ T cells from blood. The origin of this receptor is a woman younger than 30 in good health. DNA for the CDR3: TGTGCCAGCAGAAAATCACAGGGGGAGATAGGAGCTTTCTTT. Its protein product is CASRKSQGEIGAFF.